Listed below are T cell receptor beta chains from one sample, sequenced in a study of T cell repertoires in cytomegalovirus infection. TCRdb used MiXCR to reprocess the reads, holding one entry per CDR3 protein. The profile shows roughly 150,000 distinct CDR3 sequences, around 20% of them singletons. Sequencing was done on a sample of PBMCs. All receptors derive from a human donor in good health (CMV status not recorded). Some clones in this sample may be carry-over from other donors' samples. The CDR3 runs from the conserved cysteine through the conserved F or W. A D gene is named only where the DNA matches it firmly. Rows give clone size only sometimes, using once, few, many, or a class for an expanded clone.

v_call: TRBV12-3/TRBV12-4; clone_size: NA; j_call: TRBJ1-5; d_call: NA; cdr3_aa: CASSSGLNSNQPQHF; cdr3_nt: TGTGCCAGCAGTTCCGGACTAAATAGCAATCAGCCCCAGCATTTT
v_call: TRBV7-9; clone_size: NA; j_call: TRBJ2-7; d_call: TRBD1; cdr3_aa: CASSSRQGLASYEQNF; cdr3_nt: TGTGCCAGCAGCTCGAGACAGGGCCTCGCATCCTACGAGCAGAACTTC
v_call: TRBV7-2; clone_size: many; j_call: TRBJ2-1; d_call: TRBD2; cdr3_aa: CASSFTSGTSGGNEQFF; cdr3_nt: TGTGCCAGCAGCTTTACGTCCGGGACTAGCGGGGGGAATGAGCAGTTCTTC
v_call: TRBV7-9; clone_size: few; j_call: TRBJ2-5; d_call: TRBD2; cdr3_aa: CASRGTSGETQYF; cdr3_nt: TGTGCCAGCAGAGGGACTAGCGGGGAGACCCAGTACTTC
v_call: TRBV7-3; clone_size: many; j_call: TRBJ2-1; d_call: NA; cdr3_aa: CASSFTHARGEQFF; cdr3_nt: TGTGCCAGCAGCTTCACTCACGCCCGGGGGGAGCAGTTCTTC
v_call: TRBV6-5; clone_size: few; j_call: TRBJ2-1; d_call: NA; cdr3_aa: CASSRGTMEQFF; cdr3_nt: TGTGCCAGCAGCAGGGGGACTATGGAGCAGTTCTTC
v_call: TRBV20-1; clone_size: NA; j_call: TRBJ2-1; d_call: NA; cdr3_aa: CSAPSGGLASNNEQFF; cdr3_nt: TGCAGTGCTCCATCCGGGGGGCTAGCCTCCAACAATGAGCAGTTCTTC
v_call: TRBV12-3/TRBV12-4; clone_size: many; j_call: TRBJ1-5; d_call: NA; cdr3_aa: CASSYDGGVGNQPQHF; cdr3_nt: TGTGCCAGCAGCTACGACGGGGGTGTGGGCAATCAGCCCCAGCATTTT
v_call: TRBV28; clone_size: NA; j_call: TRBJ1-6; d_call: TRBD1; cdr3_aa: CASSFLDRFYNSPLHF; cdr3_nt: TGTGCCAGCAGTTTCCTGGACAGGTTTTATAATTCACCCCTCCACTTT
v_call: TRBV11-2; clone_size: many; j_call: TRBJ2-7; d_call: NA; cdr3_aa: CASSLDRFYEQYF; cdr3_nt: TGTGCCAGCAGCTTAGATCGGTTTTACGAGCAGTACTTC
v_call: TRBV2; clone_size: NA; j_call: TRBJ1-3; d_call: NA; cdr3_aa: CASGFEGNTIYF; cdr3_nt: TGTGCCAGCGGTTTCGAGGGAAACACCATATATTTT
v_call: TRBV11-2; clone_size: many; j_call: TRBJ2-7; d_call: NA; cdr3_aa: CASSLGGQTYEQYF; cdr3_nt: TGTGCCAGCAGCTTAGGGGGCCAGACCTACGAGCAGTACTTC
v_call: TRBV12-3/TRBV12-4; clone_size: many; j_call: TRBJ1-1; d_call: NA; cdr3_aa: CASSLVPGTEAFF; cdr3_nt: TGTGCCAGCAGTTTAGTTCCGGGAACTGAAGCTTTCTTT
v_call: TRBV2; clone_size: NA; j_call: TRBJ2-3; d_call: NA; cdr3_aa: CASRVTGTDTQYF; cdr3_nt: TGTGCCAGCAGGGTCACAGGGACAGATACGCAGTATTTT
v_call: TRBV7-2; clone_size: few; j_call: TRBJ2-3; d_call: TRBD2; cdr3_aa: CASSLRGGRRTDTQYF; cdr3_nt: TGTGCCAGCAGCTTACGGGGGGGGCGGAGAACAGATACGCAGTATTTT
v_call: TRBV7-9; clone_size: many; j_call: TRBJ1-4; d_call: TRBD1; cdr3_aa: CASGKRGLGEKLFF; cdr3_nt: TGTGCCAGCGGCAAAAGGGGGCTAGGTGAAAAACTGTTTTTT
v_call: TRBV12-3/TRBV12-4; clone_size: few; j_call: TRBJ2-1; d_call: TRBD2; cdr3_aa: CASSPSSGGALNEQFF; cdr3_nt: TGTGCCAGCAGTCCATCTAGCGGGGGGGCTTTGAATGAGCAGTTCTTC
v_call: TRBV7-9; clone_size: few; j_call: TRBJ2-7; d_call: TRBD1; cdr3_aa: CASSKQGALGEQYF; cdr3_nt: TGTGCCAGCAGCAAACAGGGGGCCCTAGGGGAGCAGTACTTC
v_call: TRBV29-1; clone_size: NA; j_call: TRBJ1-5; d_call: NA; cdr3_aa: CSVVGGRNQPQHF; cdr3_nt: TGCAGCGTTGTCGGGGGGCGAAATCAGCCCCAGCATTTT
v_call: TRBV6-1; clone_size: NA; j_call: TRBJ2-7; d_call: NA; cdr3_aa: CASSPSRVYEQYF; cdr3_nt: TGTGCCAGCAGTCCATCTCGCGTTTACGAGCAGTACTTC
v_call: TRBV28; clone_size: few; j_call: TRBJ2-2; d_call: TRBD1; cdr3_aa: CASSVTDLGQGTNTGELFF; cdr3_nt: TGTGCCAGCAGTGTGACAGACCTCGGACAGGGGACGAACACCGGGGAGCTGTTTTTT
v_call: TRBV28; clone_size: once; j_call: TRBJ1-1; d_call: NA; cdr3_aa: CASGALGNTEAFF; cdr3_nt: TGTGCCAGCGGGGCCCTTGGGAACACTGAAGCTTTCTTT
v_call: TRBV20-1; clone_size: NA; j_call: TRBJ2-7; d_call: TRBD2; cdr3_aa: CSAKPGLSFPYEQYF; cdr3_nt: TGCAGTGCTAAACCGGGACTATCCTTTCCCTACGAGCAGTACTTC
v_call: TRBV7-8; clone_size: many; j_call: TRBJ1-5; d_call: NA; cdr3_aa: CASSLADPQPQHF; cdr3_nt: TGTGCCAGCAGCTTAGCGGACCCCCAGCCCCAGCATTTT
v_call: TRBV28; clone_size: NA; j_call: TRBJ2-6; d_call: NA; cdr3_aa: CASSPLRTALSGANVLTF; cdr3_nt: TGTGCCAGCAGTCCTTTACGGACAGCGCTCTCTGGGGCCAACGTCCTGACTTTC
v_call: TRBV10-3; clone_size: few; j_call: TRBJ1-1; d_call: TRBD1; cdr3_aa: CAIGGQGPTEAFF; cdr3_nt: TGTGCCATCGGGGGACAGGGACCCACTGAAGCTTTCTTT
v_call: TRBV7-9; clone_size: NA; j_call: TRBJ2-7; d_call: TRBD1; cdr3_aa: CASSLDGTAPRTYEQYF; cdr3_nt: TGTGCCAGCAGCTTAGATGGGACAGCCCCGAGGACATACGAGCAGTACTTC
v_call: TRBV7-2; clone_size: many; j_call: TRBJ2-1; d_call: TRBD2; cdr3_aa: CASSFLPASGSYNEQFF; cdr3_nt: TGTGCCAGCAGCTTTCTCCCCGCTAGCGGTTCCTACAATGAGCAGTTCTTC
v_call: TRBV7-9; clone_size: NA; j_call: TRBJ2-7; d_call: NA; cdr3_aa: CASSAARTEQYF; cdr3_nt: TGTGCCAGCAGCGCAGCGCGGACAGAGCAGTACTTC
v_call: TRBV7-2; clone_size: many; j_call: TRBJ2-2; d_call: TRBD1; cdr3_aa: CASSRLPGTGSTGELFF; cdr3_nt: TGTGCCAGCAGCCGACTCCCCGGGACAGGGTCCACCGGGGAGCTGTTTTTT
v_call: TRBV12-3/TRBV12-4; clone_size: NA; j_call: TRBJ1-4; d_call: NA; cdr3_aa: CASSLADNLREKLFF; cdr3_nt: TGTGCCAGCAGTTTAGCGGACAACCTCCGTGAAAAACTGTTTTTT
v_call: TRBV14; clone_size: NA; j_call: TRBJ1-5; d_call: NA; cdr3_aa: CASSQLSNQPQHF; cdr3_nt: TGTGCCAGCAGCCAACTTAGCAATCAGCCCCAGCATTTT
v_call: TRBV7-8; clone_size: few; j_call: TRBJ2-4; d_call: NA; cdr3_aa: CASSLAGSGVQNIQYF; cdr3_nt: TGTGCCAGCAGCTTAGCGGGGTCGGGGGTACAAAACATTCAGTACTTC
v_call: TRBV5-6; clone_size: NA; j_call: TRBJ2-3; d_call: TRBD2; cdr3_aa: CASSPWTSGDTQYF; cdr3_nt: TGTGCCAGCAGCCCTTGGACTAGTGGGGATACGCAGTATTTT
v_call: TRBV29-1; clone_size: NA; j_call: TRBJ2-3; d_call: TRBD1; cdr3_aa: CSGGQGGTDTQYF; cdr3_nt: TGCAGCGGGGGACAGGGAGGCACAGATACGCAGTATTTT